The 27 T cell receptor beta chains below were found in one sample sequenced in a study of T cell responses to AZD1222 COVID-19 vaccine. Clones were sequenced by immunoSEQ multiplex PCR, and TCRdb holds only the in-frame ones, with some missing. The table shows approximately 170,000 clones, with 91% occurring only once. The sequenced sample was peripheral blood, obtained on day 0 of AZD1222 vaccination. The receptors were gathered from an adult in good health.

The rearrangement links TRBV9 to TRBJ1-6, with D maybe TRBD1 (5 bases). The germline V gene encodes CDR1 SGDLS and CDR2 YYNGEE. Trimming removed 3 bases at V and 2 bases at J, with 15 bases between. There are 17 residues in the CDR3. The CDR3 DNA is TGTGCCAGCAGCGCTGCCTGGGGCAGTACCTATAATTCACCCCTCCACTTT. This encodes CASSAAWGSTYNSPLHF.

J is TRBJ1-2 and V is TRBV30, with D maybe TRBD1 (5 bases). V was cut by 5 bases and J by 7 bases, with 17 bases left in between. CDR1 is GTSNPN, CDR2 SVGIG, per germline (reference sequence). The CDR3 sequence is 13 residues long. The CDR3 protein is CAWAPTGGGGYTF. CDR3 DNA: TGTGCCTGGGCTCCCACAGGAGGCGGTGGCTACACCTTC.

J is TRBJ1-1 and V is TRBV28; TRBD1 aligns across 7 bases. This CDR3 has 19 amino acids. J lost 3 bases, V lost 6 bases, and 22 bases had no gene match. Germline CDR1 is MDHEN and CDR2 is SYDVKM. The CDR3 is CASSPSPVLDQGGHTEAFF. CDR3 nucleotides: TGTGCCAGCAGCCCCTCCCCGGTGTTGGACCAGGGGGGTCACACTGAAGCTTTCTTT. The full variable domain, its missing parts supplied by reference TRBV28 and TRBJ1-1, is DVKVTQSSRYLVKRTGEKVFLECVQDMDHENMFWYRQDPGLGLRLIYFSYDVKMKEKGDIPEGYSVSREKKERFSLILESASTNQTSMYLCASSPSPVLDQGGHTEAFFGQGTRLTVV.

A remark on this clone: One junction end does not reproduce the germline sequence, and a read error may be involved. The rearrangement uses TRBV30 and TRBJ2-7, with TRBD1 as a possible D gene (7 bases). In germline, CDR1 is GTSNPN, CDR2 SVGIG (reference sequence). The CDR3 runs 15 residues. The CDR3 DNA follows: TGTGCCTGGAGTGTAAGGGCGGGACAGAGGAGCCACCAATTATTC. Amino acids: CAWSVRAGQRSHQLF.

The rearrangement joins TRBV12-3 or TRBV12-4 to TRBJ2-1, with D tentatively TRBD1 or TRBD2 (5 bases each). The CDR3 covers 13 residues. With 6 bases removed from V and 5 bases from J, the gap between germline ends came to 11 bases. CDR3 DNA: TGTGCCAGCAGCCTCCGGGACCACAATGAGCAGTTCTTC. Protein: CASSLRDHNEQFF.

The chain joins TRBV19 to TRBJ1-3; D possibly corresponds to TRBD1 (6 bases). Trimming left V 10 bases short and J 0 bases short, with 10 bases between. The CDR3 runs to 13 residues. Germline CDR1 is LNHDA and CDR2 is SQIVND (reference sequence). CDR3 in amino acids: CATQTGSGNTIYF. The CDR3 nucleotides are TGTGCCACCCAGACAGGCTCTGGAAACACCATATATTTT.

There are a few counts of this clone. This chain connects TRBV4-2 to TRBJ1-6; TRBD1 might be the D (6 bases). This CDR3 is 16 amino acids long. Germline V lookup: CDR1 LGHNA, CDR2 YNFKEQ. Trimming removed 0 bases at V and 1 base at J, with 7 bases between. Written as DNA, the CDR3 is TGTGCCAGCAGCCAAGACAGGGGATCCTATAATTCACCCCTCCACTTT. Amino acids: CASSQDRGSYNSPLHF.

V is TRBV10-3 and J is TRBJ2-1; 9 bases align to TRBD2. Looked up from germline, CDR1 is ENHRY and CDR2 is SYGVKD. The V segment lost 5 bases and the J segment 7 bases; nucleotides outside the gene matches: 3. The CDR3 runs to 13 residues. The CDR3 sequence is CAISMLAGNEQFF. CDR3 coding DNA: TGTGCCATCAGTATGCTAGCGGGAAATGAGCAGTTCTTC.

A few counts support this clone. The chain carries TRBV28 and TRBJ2-2, with D hard to call. The CDR3 contains 11 residues. Deletions cut 8 bases from V and 1 base from J, with 2 bases between. Germline CDR1 and CDR2: MDHEN and SYDVKM. The DNA for the CDR3 is TGTGCCAGCCTGAACACCGGGGAGCTGTTTTTT. It is translated as CASLNTGELFF.

This chain joins TRBV14 and TRBJ2-7; 10 positions agree with TRBD2. V lost 5 bases, J lost 7 bases, and 11 bases stayed unmatched. The germline gives CDR1 SGHDN, CDR2 FVKESK. This CDR3 contains 15 residues. CDR3 region: CASSTLAGALGEQYF. CDR3 bases: TGTGCCAGCAGCACCCTAGCGGGAGCGCTGGGGGAGCAGTACTTC.

V is TRBV3-1 (or the pseudogene TRBV3-2) and J is TRBJ2-4; the D is unclear. CDR1 is LGHDT and CDR2 is YNNKEL in the germline V gene (reference sequence). The length of the CDR3 is 17 residues. V was shortened by 8 bases and J by 0 bases, with 20 bases between the two germline ends. The chain's CDR3 is CASPRRFGRLAKNIQYF. For the CDR3, the DNA is TGTGCCAGCCCGAGACGGTTCGGACGCTTAGCCAAAAACATTCAGTACTTC.

This clone appeared a single time. The chain combines TRBV6-5 with TRBJ1-5; D unresolved. V lost 7 bases and J 6 bases, leaving 10 bases between the germline ends. From germline, CDR1 is MNHEY and CDR2 SVGAGI. This CDR3 is built from 12 residues. The CDR3 region is CASTHGGQPQHF. The CDR3 DNA reads TGTGCCAGCACCCACGGAGGTCAGCCCCAGCATTTT.

The chain employs TRBV30 and TRBJ1-3; TRBD1 is a possible D gene (5 bases). Germline V lookup: CDR1 GTSNPN, CDR2 SVGIG (reference sequence). This CDR3 spans 14 amino acids. V dropped 1 base and J dropped 3 bases, with 10 bases sitting between them. Here the CDR3 reads CAWSARGNGNTIYF. For the CDR3, the DNA is TGTGCCTGGAGTGCCCGGGGGAATGGAAACACCATATATTTT.

The chain combines TRBV19 with TRBJ2-2, with D perhaps TRBD2 (5 bases). The CDR3 is 16 residues long. In germline, CDR1 is LNHDA, CDR2 SQIVND (reference sequence). V was cut by 3 bases and J by 6 bases, with 17 bases left in between. CDR3 protein: CASSIRLGGIAGELFF. The CDR3 DNA follows: TGTGCCAGTAGTATTCGTCTCGGAGGAATCGCCGGGGAGCTGTTTTTT. Full variable domain (missing parts from reference TRBV19 and TRBJ2-2): DGGITQSPKYLFRKEGQNVTLSCEQNLNHDAMYWYRQDPGQGLRLIYYSQIVNDFQKGDIAEGYSVSREKKESFPLTVTSAQKNPTAFYLCASSIRLGGIAGELFFGEGSRLTVL.

The chain couples TRBV29-1 to TRBJ1-1; no definite D call. Germline lookup yields CDR1 SQVTM and CDR2 ANQGSEA. CDR3 length equals 13 residues. V was cut by 3 bases and J by 4 bases, with 12 bases left in between. CDR3 loop: CSVDVGSVTEAFF. CDR3 DNA sequence: TGCAGCGTTGATGTCGGCAGCGTCACTGAAGCTTTCTTT.

The chain joins TRBV10-3 to TRBJ2-3; 10 bases map to TRBD2. The CDR3 contains 18 residues. The V gene end was trimmed by 0 bases and the J gene end by 5 bases; junction bases not matched to a gene: 11. Germline CDR1 ENHRY, CDR2 SYGVKD. The CDR3: CAISESAGLAIGGDTQYF. The CDR3 DNA is TGTGCCATCAGTGAGTCGGCGGGACTAGCGATCGGTGGAGATACGCAGTATTTT.

The gene calls are TRBV5-1 and TRBJ2-4; 7 bases fit TRBD2. The CDR3 length is 14 residues. Looked up from germline, CDR1 is SGHRS and CDR2 is YFSETQ. J was trimmed by 5 bases and V by 4 bases; bases with no gene match: 6. The CDR3, as DNA: TGCGCCAGCAGCCCGGGAGGAGGGGAAAACATTCAGTACTTC. Its protein product is CASSPGGGENIQYF. The full variable domain, in which reference TRBV5-1 and TRBJ2-4 provide the parts outside the CDR3, is KAGVTQTPRYLIKTRGQQVTLSCSPISGHRSVSWYQQTPGQGLQFLFEYFSETQRNKGNFPGRFSGRQFSNSRSEMNVSTLELGDSALYLCASSPGGGENIQYFGAGTRLSVL.

This sequence joins TRBV11-1 and TRBJ2-2, with D perhaps matching TRBD1 or TRBD2 (6 bases each). Germline-derived CDR1 and CDR2 are SGHAT and FQDESV (reference sequence). V shed 0 bases and J shed 4 bases, with 12 bases lying between them. This CDR3 contains 16 residues. The CDR3, as DNA: TGTGCCAGCAGCTTAGCGCGTCGGGGGCTCACCGGGGAGCTGTTTTTT. Its translation: CASSLARRGLTGELFF.

This rearrangement joins TRBV29-1 to TRBJ2-2; D possibly corresponds to TRBD1 (5 bases). The germline CDR1 and CDR2 sequences are SQVTM and ANQGSEA. The V gene lost 6 bases and the J gene lost 5 bases, with 10 bases spanning the gap. CDR3 length: 12 amino acids. The CDR3 loop reads CSVPRATGELFF. The CDR3 DNA follows: TGCAGCGTCCCCAGGGCTACCGGGGAGCTGTTTTTT.

The chain carries TRBV9 and TRBJ2-1; 7 bases are shared with TRBD2. J gave up 4 bases and V 0 bases, and 16 bases lay outside the gene matches. The CDR3 length is 19 residues. Germline assignment: CDR1 SGDLS and CDR2 YYNGEE. This CDR3 is CASSVEGMGTMALYNEQFF. CDR3 nucleotide sequence: TGTGCCAGCAGCGTAGAAGGAATGGGGACTATGGCGCTATACAATGAGCAGTTCTTC.

V gene TRBV19 combines with J gene TRBJ2-1; 10 bases line up with TRBD1. The CDR3 runs 14 residues. Germline CDR1 LNHDA, CDR2 SQIVND (reference sequence). Losses at the gene ends were 4 bases for V and 7 bases for J; bases not matched to a gene: 4. The CDR3 DNA sequence: TGTGCCAGTAGTAGTGGACAGGGGGTAAATGAGCAGTTCTTC. Protein product: CASSSGQGVNEQFF.

CDR3 loop: CASSHGAHSTDTQYF. Here the CDR3 DNA reads TGTGCCAGCAGCCACGGAGCGCATAGCACAGATACGCAGTATTTT. The chain joins TRBV3-1 (or the pseudogene TRBV3-2) to TRBJ2-3, with unresolved D. Between the trimmed V and J ends, which lost 3 bases and 0 bases, there was a span of 10 bases. Germline CDR1 is LGHDT and CDR2 is YNNKEL (reference sequence). The CDR3 loop spans 15 amino acids.

The genes are TRBV7-9 and TRBJ1-1; D is perhaps TRBD1 (5 bases). Trimming shortened V by 4 bases and J by 1 base, and 7 bases separated the two germline ends. Germline CDR1 is SEHNR and CDR2 is FQNEAQ (reference sequence). CDR3 length: 13 residues. The CDR3 DNA is TGTGCCAGCAGCTGGGGGGGGAACACTGAAGCTTTCTTT. Translated: CASSWGGNTEAFF.

The chain is built from TRBV4-3 and TRBJ2-1; D may be TRBD1 or TRBD2 (5 bases each). Per the germline V gene, CDR1 is LGHNA and CDR2 is YSLEER. This CDR3 comprises 14 residues. With 0 bases removed from V and 6 bases from J, the gap between germline ends came to 9 bases. The CDR3 nucleotides read TGCGCCAGCAGCCAAGAGGGACCGATCAATGAGCAGTTCTTC. Amino acids: CASSQEGPINEQFF.

The sample holds a few counts of this clone. J is TRBJ2-3 and V is TRBV30; D gene uncertain. This CDR3 contains 16 residues. The V gene's germline CDR1 is GTSNPN and CDR2 SVGIG (reference sequence). Trimming took off 2 bases at V and 0 bases at J, with 15 bases between the two ends. For the CDR3, the DNA is TGTGCCTGGAGTCCCCTGGAAGCCACTAGCACAGATACGCAGTATTTT. This gives the protein CAWSPLEATSTDTQYF.

The genes are TRBV5-1 and TRBJ2-5, with 8 bases identical to TRBD1. The germline V gene has CDR1 SGHRS and CDR2 YFSETQ. The length of the CDR3 is 15 residues. The V segment lost 4 bases and the J segment 3 bases; nucleotides outside the gene matches: 8. The CDR3 protein is CASSRRTGSEETQYF. CDR3 DNA sequence: TGCGCCAGCAGCCGGCGGACAGGGTCTGAAGAGACCCAGTACTTC.

The chain employs TRBV28 and TRBJ1-3, with D unclear. The CDR3 covers 14 residues. Trimming removed 5 bases at V and 0 bases at J, with 8 bases between. Per germline, CDR1 MDHEN and CDR2 SYDVKM. The CDR3, as DNA: TGTGCCAGCAGTCCCTCTTACTCTGGAAACACCATATATTTT. Translation: CASSPSYSGNTIYF.